The present T cell receptor (beta chain) was sequenced within a study of T cell changes during pregnancy in multiple sclerosis (dated by TCRdb to between 2019 and 2020). Regarding the complete study: Changes in the T cell repertoire over the course of pregnancy were examined in this study in women with multiple sclerosis.

Library prep was done by the immunoSEQ multiplex PCR assay. TCRdb mirrors the immuneACCESS table, restricted to in-frame sequences. Some clones are absent from its copies; in checked studies, under half trace to an unresolved V gene, and the reason for the others is unknown. The sample yields fewer than 35,000 clones; roughly 89% were counted once. The ten largest clones capture 0.5% to 0.65% of the sample. As for this clone: What antigen it recognizes has not been identified. No qualities accompany the bases; no much larger clone lies one base away.

The clonotype comes from a female donor in good health, enrolled as a control in a pregnancy study. Material: CD4+ T cells from peripheral blood mononuclear cells, obtained in the third trimester of pregnancy.

The CDR3 region has the sequence CASSLGLAGPYEQYF. The DNA is TGTGCCAGCAGCCTCGGACTAGCGGGACCCTACGAGCAGTACTTC. The sequence is built from TRBV7-8 and TRBJ2-7; TRBD2 matches 12 bases in the middle. Trimmed from V: 5 bases; trimmed from J: 2 bases; junction bases lacking a gene match: 4. The CDR3 goes from the cysteine to the phenylalanine over 15 residues. Only CDR3 DNA remains: 45 bases, in frame from the first base. The germline V gene sets CDR1 to SGHVS and CDR2 to FQNEAQ.